The 30 T cell receptor beta chains below all came from one sample that was sequenced in a study of cytomegalovirus exposure and HLA in healthy donors. Researchers ran the PCR with 60 Vbeta and 13 Jbeta primers. Method: immunoSEQ multiplex PCR; TCRdb's copy keeps in-frame clones and lacks some. In the table there are approximately 190,000 clones, 87% of which are singletons. The source material was PBMCs. Every receptor here comes from a man aged 30-40 years in good health and CMV-seronegative.

The chain uses TRBV6-5 and TRBJ1-4; D remains ambiguous. The V gene lost 2 bases and the J gene lost 8 bases, with 15 bases spanning the gap. Germline CDR1 reads MNHEY; CDR2 reads SVGAGI. The CDR3 is made up of 15 amino acids. For the CDR3, the DNA is TGTGCCAGCAGTTACAGGGAGATGGGTGGAGAAAAACTGTTTTTT. This codes for CASSYREMGGEKLFF.

This sequence joins TRBV28 and TRBJ1-5; a weak D match, TRBD1 (6 bases). Trimming took off 6 bases at V and 7 bases at J, with 13 bases between the two ends. This CDR3 is built from 13 residues. Germline CDR1 is MDHEN and CDR2 is SYDVKM. CDR3 amino acids: CASRVQGGQPQHF. DNA for the CDR3: TGTGCCAGCAGGGTACAGGGTGGGCAGCCCCAGCATTTT.

The V gene is TRBV19, the J gene TRBJ2-3; no firm D call. The CDR3 contains 13 residues. Germline CDR1 reads LNHDA; CDR2 reads SQIVND (reference sequence). V shed 7 bases and J shed 2 bases, with 10 bases lying between them. CDR3 sequence (DNA): TGTGCCAGTACCAGGTCCTTCACAGATACGCAGTATTTT. Translated: CASTRSFTDTQYF.

V and J are TRBV19 and TRBJ2-3; unclear D gene. The CDR3 consists of 15 residues. Germline V gene data show CDR1 as LNHDA and CDR2 as SQIVND (reference sequence). Between the trimmed V and J ends, which lost 6 bases and 2 bases, there was a span of 15 bases. CDR3: CASSPSSADTDTQYF. CDR3 DNA sequence: TGTGCCAGTAGCCCGTCGAGTGCCGACACAGATACGCAGTATTTT. The whole variable domain, filled in from reference TRBV19 and TRBJ2-3, reads DGGITQSPKYLFRKEGQNVTLSCEQNLNHDAMYWYRQDPGQGLRLIYYSQIVNDFQKGDIAEGYSVSREKKESFPLTVTSAQKNPTAFYLCASSPSSADTDTQYFGPGTRLTVL.

The gene calls are TRBV7-9 and TRBJ1-5, with D unclear. Deletions cut 2 bases from V and 9 bases from J, with 8 bases between. Germline V lookup: CDR1 SEHNR, CDR2 FQNEAQ (reference sequence). CDR3 length equals 12 residues. The CDR3 protein is CASSLRGWPQHF. The CDR3 DNA is TGTGCCAGCAGCTTAAGAGGTTGGCCCCAGCATTTT.

The rearrangement links TRBV6-5 to TRBJ2-1, with TRBD1 as a possible D gene (6 bases). V lost 2 bases and J 0 bases, leaving 8 bases between the germline ends. The CDR3 runs to 15 residues. Germline V gives CDR1 MNHEY, CDR2 SVGAGI. CDR3 sequence: CASSYRGYSYNEQFF. The DNA of the CDR3 is TGTGCCAGCAGTTACAGGGGGTACTCCTACAATGAGCAGTTCTTC.

The chain employs TRBV4-1 and TRBJ2-1; 10 bases match TRBD2. V trimming: 2 bases; J trimming: 2 bases; junction bases outside the gene matches: 0. The CDR3 contains 15 residues. Germline V CDR1 and CDR2: MGHRA, YSYEKL. CDR3 amino acids: CASSQLAGAYNEQFF. CDR3 coding DNA: TGCGCCAGCAGCCAACTAGCGGGGGCCTACAATGAGCAGTTCTTC.

The CDR3 bases are TGTGCCAGCACTGGTCGGGGTTCAGGCTATGGCTACACCTTC. Translated, it gives CASTGRGSGYGYTF. The chain combines TRBV25-1 with TRBJ1-2; D ambiguous. The CDR3 runs 14 residues. Germline CDR1 reads MGHDK; CDR2 reads SYGVNS. V lost 7 bases, J lost 4 bases, and 16 bases lay in between.

Only one count was recorded for this clone. The chain combines TRBV4-1 with TRBJ1-2; 7 positions agree with TRBD1. The CDR3 is made up of 16 amino acids. Germline values: CDR1 MGHRA, CDR2 YSYEKL. V shed 7 bases and J 0 bases; nucleotides not matched to a gene: 11. For the CDR3, the DNA is TGCGCCAGCACCGGAGGGGGCGACAACCCTAACTATGGCTACACCTTC. It codes for CASTGGGDNPNYGYTF.

The chain joins TRBV18 to TRBJ1-5, with TRBD1 as a possible D gene (5 bases). Trimming left V 4 bases short and J 5 bases short, with 9 bases between. This CDR3 comprises 13 residues. From germline, CDR1 is KGHSH and CDR2 LQKENI. The CDR3 bases are TGTGCCAGCTCACTTTCGGGGGATCAGCCCCAGCATTTT. This codes for CASSLSGDQPQHF.

V and J are TRBV6-6 and TRBJ2-1, with a tentative D call TRBD1 (7 bases). CDR1 and CDR2 (germline): MNHNY, SVGAGI (reference sequence). Trimming took 7 bases from V and 13 from J, leaving 14 bases between them. The CDR3 contains 11 residues. CDR3 DNA: TGTGCCAGCACCAGGGGGGTGATACAGTTCTTC. Protein sequence: CASTRGVIQFF.

The gene calls are TRBV6-5 and TRBJ2-7; 8 bases agree with TRBD2. From germline, CDR1 is MNHEY and CDR2 SVGAGI. This CDR3 comprises 15 residues. V shed 4 bases, J shed 4 bases, and the junction held 9 bases outside the gene matches. The CDR3 coding sequence is TGTGCCAGCAGTTCCCTTAGCGGGAAGTCGTACGAGCAGTACTTC. This translates into CASSSLSGKSYEQYF.

The rearrangement joins TRBV11-2 to TRBJ1-1; tentative D call: TRBD1 (5 bases). The length of the CDR3 is 13 residues. Germline values: CDR1 SGHAT, CDR2 FQNNGV. Trimming cost V 1 base and J 5 bases, with 8 bases left between them. Here the CDR3 DNA reads TGTGCCAGCAGCTTAGGTCCAGGGACTGAAGCTTTCTTT. Its translation is CASSLGPGTEAFF.

The V call is TRBV28, the J call TRBJ2-2; D is uncertain. This CDR3 comprises 13 residues. V was cut by 3 bases and J by 6 bases, with 8 bases left in between. CDR1 and CDR2 (germline): MDHEN, SYDVKM. The CDR3, as DNA: TGTGCCAGCAGTTTCGAGGCACCCGGGGAGCTGTTTTTT. This gives the protein CASSFEAPGELFF.

The chain is built from TRBV5-5 and TRBJ2-3; the D gene is possibly TRBD2 (5 bases). This CDR3 has 13 amino acids. Trimming stripped 4 bases from V and 3 bases from J, with 9 bases between. CDR1 is SGHKS and CDR2 is YYEKEE in the germline V gene (reference sequence). The CDR3 loop is CASSQLGTDTQYF. The CDR3 DNA is TGTGCCAGCAGCCAACTAGGTACAGATACGCAGTATTTT.

The chain has TRBV5-5 and TRBJ2-3; 7 positions agree with TRBD2. The ends lost 3 bases at V and 1 base at J; junction bases unmatched: 5. This CDR3 is built from 15 residues. The germline gives CDR1 SGHKS, CDR2 YYEKEE (reference sequence). The CDR3 protein is CASSWGGVGTDTQYF. In DNA form, the CDR3 reads TGTGCCAGCAGCTGGGGGGGGGTTGGCACAGATACGCAGTATTTT. Using reference TRBV5-5 and TRBJ2-3 for the parts outside the CDR3, the full variable domain is DAGVTQSPTHLIKTRGQQVTLRCSPISGHKSVSWYQQVLGQGPQFIFQYYEKEERGRGNFPDRFSARQFPNYSSELNVNALLLGDSALYLCASSWGGVGTDTQYFGPGTRLTVL.

The genes are TRBV28 and TRBJ1-3; D gene uncertain. This CDR3 region has 14 residues. V was trimmed by 7 bases and J by 1 base, leaving 11 bases between them. Germline-derived CDR1 and CDR2 are MDHEN and SYDVKM. The CDR3 reads CASTSGGSGNTIYF. As DNA, the CDR3 is TGTGCCAGCACCTCGGGAGGGTCTGGAAACACCATATATTTT.

The chain carries TRBV30 and TRBJ2-7, with 8 bases that match TRBD2. Germline V CDR1 and CDR2: GTSNPN, SVGIG (reference sequence). This CDR3 has 13 amino acids. J gave up 4 bases and V 6 bases, and 8 bases lay outside the gene matches. CDR3 DNA: TGTGCCTGCGGGGGGGGACTAAAGTACGAGCAGTACTTC. This gives the protein CACGGGLKYEQYF.

The genes are TRBV9 and TRBJ2-3; D remains ambiguous. Trimming shortened V by 4 bases and J by 11 bases, and 5 bases separated the two germline ends. The V gene's germline CDR1 is SGDLS and CDR2 YYNGEE. The CDR3 is 9 amino acids. CDR3 sequence reads: CASSPLQYF. The CDR3 DNA reads TGTGCCAGCAGCCCCCTGCAGTATTTT.

The J gene is TRBJ1-1, the V gene TRBV6-5; perhaps TRBD1 as D (5 bases). V lost 6 bases and J lost 4, with 15 bases in between. The CDR3 loop spans 14 amino acids. Germline V CDR1 and CDR2: MNHEY, SVGAGI. The CDR3 coding sequence is TGTGCCAGCAGCTTCTTAGGGGTCCGCACTGAAGCTTTCTTT. Amino acids: CASSFLGVRTEAFF.

V gene TRBV29-1 combines with J gene TRBJ1-1; D is unclear. The CDR3 extends over 13 amino acids. Trimming pared 7 bases from V and 0 bases from J, leaving 12 bases between. CDR1 is SQVTM, CDR2 ANQGSEA, per germline. The CDR3 DNA sequence: TGCAGCGGCTGCCGGGAACTGAACACTGAAGCTTTCTTT. Encoded protein: CSGCRELNTEAFF.

The V gene is TRBV7-8, the J gene TRBJ2-3; TRBD1 is a possible D gene (5 bases). The length of the CDR3 is 16 residues. With 3 bases removed from V and 1 base from J, the gap between germline ends came to 14 bases. The germline gives CDR1 SGHVS, CDR2 FQNEAQ. In DNA form, the CDR3 reads TGTGCCAGCAGCTTTCCCAGGGTTCTCGGCACAGATACGCAGTATTTT. Translated, it gives CASSFPRVLGTDTQYF.

The V gene is TRBV29-1, the J gene TRBJ2-1; D remains unclear. The CDR3 is 11 amino acids. Germline CDR1 and CDR2: SQVTM and ANQGSEA. Trimming removed 3 bases at V and 5 bases at J, with 5 bases between. The CDR3 loop is CSVDRNNEQFF. For the CDR3, the DNA is TGCAGCGTTGACAGAAACAATGAGCAGTTCTTC.

The V gene is TRBV5-1, the J gene TRBJ2-3, with 9 bases that match TRBD2. Germline V gene sequence: CDR1 SGHRS, CDR2 YFSETQ. CDR3 length equals 15 residues. The V and J ends lost 0 bases and 2 bases, in that order; junction bases with no gene match: 1. Here the CDR3 reads CASSLGGGATDTQYF. DNA of the CDR3: TGCGCCAGCAGCTTGGGCGGGGGGGCCACAGATACGCAGTATTTT.

V usage is TRBV10-3 and J usage is TRBJ2-7, with 9 nucleotides matching TRBD2. This CDR3 region has 15 residues. From germline, CDR1 is ENHRY and CDR2 SYGVKD. The trim removed 4 bases at V and 0 bases at J, leaving 4 bases unmatched. In DNA form, the CDR3 reads TGTGCCATCAGTGGAGCGGGGGGTGGCTCCTACGAGCAGTACTTC. Translated, it gives CAISGAGGGSYEQYF.

This chain joins TRBV5-4 and TRBJ2-1; TRBD2 is a possible D gene (5 bases). The CDR3 runs to 15 residues. CDR1 and CDR2 from the germline V gene are SGHNT and YYREEE (reference sequence). Trimming pared 2 bases from V and 2 bases from J, leaving 11 bases between. The CDR3 loop is CASSFKGVPYNEQFF. In DNA, the CDR3 is TGTGCCAGCAGCTTTAAGGGAGTCCCCTACAATGAGCAGTTCTTC.

The rearrangement links TRBV9 to TRBJ2-2; a possible D gene is TRBD2 (5 bases). In germline, CDR1 is SGDLS, CDR2 YYNGEE. The CDR3 is 16 residues long. With 4 bases removed from V and 7 bases from J, the gap between germline ends came to 20 bases. The CDR3 nucleotides read TGTGCCAGCAGCTACCGGGTGGGAGAGTCAAGCGGGGAGCTGTTTTTT. Its protein is CASSYRVGESSGELFF. The variable domain in full, completed from reference TRBV9 and TRBJ2-2, reads DSGVTQTPKHLITATGQRVTLRCSPRSGDLSVYWYQQSLDQGLQFLIQYYNGEERAKGNILERFSAQQFPDLHSELNLSSLELGDSALYFCASSYRVGESSGELFFGEGSRLTVL.

J is TRBJ2-2 and V is TRBV14; TRBD2 is a possible D gene (6 bases). CDR1 is SGHDN, CDR2 FVKESK, per germline. The CDR3 extends over 17 amino acids. With 1 base removed from V and 7 bases from J, the gap between germline ends came to 19 bases. The CDR3 reads CASSQAFSSVHSGELFF. The DNA for the CDR3 is TGTGCCAGCAGCCAAGCCTTCTCTAGCGTTCACAGCGGGGAGCTGTTTTTT.

This clone was detected only a few times. The CDR3 loop is CASSEGGSRHEQYF. CDR3 DNA: TGTGCCAGCAGTGAGGGCGGGAGTCGGCACGAGCAGTACTTC. V and J are TRBV6-1 and TRBJ2-7; 7 bases are a match to TRBD2. The CDR3 length is 14 residues. V was pared by 3 bases and J by 5 bases, with 7 bases of the junction left unmatched. Germline V gene data show CDR1 as MNHNS and CDR2 as SASEGT.

This clone was observed a few times. Other DNA sequences in this specimen translate into the identical CDR3. The chain recombines TRBV11-3 with TRBJ2-7; D gene unclear. CDR3 length equals 13 residues. V was cut by 5 bases and J by 0 bases, with 8 bases left in between. Germline values: CDR1 SGHNT, CDR2 YENEEA. CDR3 bases: TGTGCCAGCAGCAAAACAGCCTCCTACGAGCAGTACTTC. This encodes CASSKTASYEQYF.